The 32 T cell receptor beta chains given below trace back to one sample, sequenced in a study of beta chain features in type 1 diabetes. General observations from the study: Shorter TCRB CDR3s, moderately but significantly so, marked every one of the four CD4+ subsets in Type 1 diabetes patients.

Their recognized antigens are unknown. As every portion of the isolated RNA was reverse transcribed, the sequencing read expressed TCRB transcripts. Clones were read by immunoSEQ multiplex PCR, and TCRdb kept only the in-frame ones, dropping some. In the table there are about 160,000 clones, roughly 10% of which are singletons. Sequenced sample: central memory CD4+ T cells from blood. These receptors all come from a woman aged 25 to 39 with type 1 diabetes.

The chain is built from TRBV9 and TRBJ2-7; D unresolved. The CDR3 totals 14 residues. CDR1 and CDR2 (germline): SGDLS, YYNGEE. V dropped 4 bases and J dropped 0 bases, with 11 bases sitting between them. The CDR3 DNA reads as TGTGCCAGCAGCCAAGCAGCGATCTCCTACGAGCAGTACTTC. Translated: CASSQAAISYEQYF.

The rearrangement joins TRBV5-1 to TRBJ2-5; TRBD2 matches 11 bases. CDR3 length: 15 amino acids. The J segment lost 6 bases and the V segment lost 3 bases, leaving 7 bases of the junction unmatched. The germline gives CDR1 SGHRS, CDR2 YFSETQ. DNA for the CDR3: TGCGCCAGCAGCTCGACTAGCGGGATGGCTAAGACCCAGTACTTC. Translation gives CASSSTSGMAKTQYF.

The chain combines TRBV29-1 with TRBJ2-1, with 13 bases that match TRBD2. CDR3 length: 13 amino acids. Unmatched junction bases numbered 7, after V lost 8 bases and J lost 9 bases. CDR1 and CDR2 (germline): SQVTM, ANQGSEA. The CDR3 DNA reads TGCAGCCTAACTAGCGGGAGGGCCGGTGAGCAGTTCTTC. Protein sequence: CSLTSGRAGEQFF.

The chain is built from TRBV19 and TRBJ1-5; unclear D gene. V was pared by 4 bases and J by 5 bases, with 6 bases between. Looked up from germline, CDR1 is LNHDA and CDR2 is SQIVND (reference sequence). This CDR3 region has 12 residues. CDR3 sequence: CASSNRDQPQHF. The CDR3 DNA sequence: TGTGCCAGTAGTAATCGGGATCAGCCCCAGCATTTT.

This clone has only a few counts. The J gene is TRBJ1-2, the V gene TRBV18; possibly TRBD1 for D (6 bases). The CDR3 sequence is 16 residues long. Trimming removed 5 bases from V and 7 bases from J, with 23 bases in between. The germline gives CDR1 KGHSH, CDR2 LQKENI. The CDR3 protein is CASSNSGGHTGSGYTF. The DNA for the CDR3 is TGTGCCAGCTCAAATTCTGGAGGTCACACAGGGAGTGGCTACACCTTC.

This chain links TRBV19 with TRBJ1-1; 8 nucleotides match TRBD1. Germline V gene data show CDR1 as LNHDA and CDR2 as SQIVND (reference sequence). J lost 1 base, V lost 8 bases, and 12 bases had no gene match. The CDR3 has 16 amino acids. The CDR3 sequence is CASQGQGGTWNTEAFF. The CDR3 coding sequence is TGTGCCAGTCAAGGACAGGGTGGGACGTGGAACACTGAAGCTTTCTTT.

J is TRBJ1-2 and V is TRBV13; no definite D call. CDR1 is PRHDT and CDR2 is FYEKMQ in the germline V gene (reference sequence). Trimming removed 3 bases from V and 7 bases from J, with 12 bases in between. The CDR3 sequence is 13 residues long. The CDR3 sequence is CASSLPRGGGYTF. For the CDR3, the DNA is TGTGCCAGCAGCTTGCCCCGGGGAGGTGGCTACACCTTC.

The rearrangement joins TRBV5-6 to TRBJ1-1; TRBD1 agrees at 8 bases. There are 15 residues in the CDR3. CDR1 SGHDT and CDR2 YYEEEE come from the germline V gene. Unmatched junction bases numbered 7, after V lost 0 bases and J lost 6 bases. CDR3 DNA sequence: TGTGCCAGCAGCTTGGGATACAGGGGGAAACCTGAAGCTTTCTTT. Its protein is CASSLGYRGKPEAFF.

The CDR3: CATTTGQGYGYTF. The CDR3 nucleotides are TGCGCCACCACTACAGGACAGGGTTATGGCTACACCTTC. V usage is TRBV5-1 and J usage is TRBJ1-2, with 8 bases fitting TRBD1. The V segment lost 9 bases and the J segment 5 bases; nucleotides outside the gene matches: 9. Germline assignment: CDR1 SGHRS and CDR2 YFSETQ. This CDR3 contains 13 residues. The full variable domain, with the rest looked up from reference TRBV5-1 and TRBJ1-2, is KAGVTQTPRYLIKTRGQQVTLSCSPISGHRSVSWYQQTPGQGLQFLFEYFSETQRNKGNFPGRFSGRQFSNSRSEMNVSTLELGDSALYLCATTTGQGYGYTFGSGTRLTVV.

DNA of the CDR3: TGTGCCAGCAGCGTAGCTCTCGGGAGTGACTATGGCTACACCTTC. Translating gives CASSVALGSDYGYTF. The chain couples TRBV9 to TRBJ1-2, with no clear D. CDR3 size: 15 residues. Germline lookup yields CDR1 SGDLS and CDR2 YYNGEE. V gave up 0 bases and J gave up 3 bases, with 12 bases separating them.

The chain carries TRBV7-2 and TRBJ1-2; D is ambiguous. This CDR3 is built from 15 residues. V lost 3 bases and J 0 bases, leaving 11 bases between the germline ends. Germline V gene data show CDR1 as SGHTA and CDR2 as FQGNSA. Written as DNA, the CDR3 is TGTGCCAGCAGCTTTTGGGTGCTAGCTAACTATGGCTACACCTTC. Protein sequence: CASSFWVLANYGYTF.

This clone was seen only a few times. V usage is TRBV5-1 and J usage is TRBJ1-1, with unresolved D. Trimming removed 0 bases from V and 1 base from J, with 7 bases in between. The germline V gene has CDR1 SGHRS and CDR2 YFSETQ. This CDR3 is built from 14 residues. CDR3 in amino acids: CASSLGRTNTEAFF. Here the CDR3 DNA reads TGCGCCAGCAGCTTGGGGAGGACGAACACTGAAGCTTTCTTT.

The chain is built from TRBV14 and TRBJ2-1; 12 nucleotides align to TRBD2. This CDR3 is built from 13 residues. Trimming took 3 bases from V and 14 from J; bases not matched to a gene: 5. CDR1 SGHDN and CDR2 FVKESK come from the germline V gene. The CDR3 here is CASSQTSGSGKFF. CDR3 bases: TGTGCCAGCAGCCAGACTAGCGGGAGTGGTAAGTTCTTC. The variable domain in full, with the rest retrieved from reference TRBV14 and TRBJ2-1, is EAGVTQFPSHSVIEKGQTVTLRCDPISGHDNLYWYRRVMGKEIKFLLHFVKESKQDESGMPNNRFLAERTGGTYSTLKVQPAELEDSGVYFCASSQTSGSGKFFGPGTRLTVL.

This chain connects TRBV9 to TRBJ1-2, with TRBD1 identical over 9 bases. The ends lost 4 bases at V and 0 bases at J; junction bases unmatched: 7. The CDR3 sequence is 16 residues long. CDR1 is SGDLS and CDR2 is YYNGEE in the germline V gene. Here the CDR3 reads CASSTWTGVANYGYTF. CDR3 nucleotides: TGTGCCAGCAGCACCTGGACAGGGGTTGCTAACTATGGCTACACCTTC.

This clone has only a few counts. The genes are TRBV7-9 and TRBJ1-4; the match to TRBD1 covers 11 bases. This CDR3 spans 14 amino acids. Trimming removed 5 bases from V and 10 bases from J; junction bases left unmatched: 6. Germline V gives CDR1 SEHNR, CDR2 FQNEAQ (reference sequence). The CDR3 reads CASSRGDRGGKLFF. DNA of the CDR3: TGTGCCAGCAGCCGCGGGGACAGGGGGGGAAAACTGTTTTTT.

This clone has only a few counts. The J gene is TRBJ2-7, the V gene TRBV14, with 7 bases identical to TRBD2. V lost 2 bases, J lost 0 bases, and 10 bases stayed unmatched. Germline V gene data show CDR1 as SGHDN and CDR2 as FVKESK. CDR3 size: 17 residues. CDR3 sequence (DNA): TGTGCCAGCAGCCAACACTTCGGGAGGCAGTCCTCCTACGAGCAGTACTTC. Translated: CASSQHFGRQSSYEQYF.

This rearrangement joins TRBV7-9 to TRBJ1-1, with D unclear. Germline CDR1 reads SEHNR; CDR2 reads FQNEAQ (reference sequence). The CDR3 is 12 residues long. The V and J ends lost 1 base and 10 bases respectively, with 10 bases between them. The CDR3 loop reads CASSLVRERAFF. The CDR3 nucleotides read TGTGCCAGCAGCTTAGTTCGGGAAAGAGCTTTCTTT.

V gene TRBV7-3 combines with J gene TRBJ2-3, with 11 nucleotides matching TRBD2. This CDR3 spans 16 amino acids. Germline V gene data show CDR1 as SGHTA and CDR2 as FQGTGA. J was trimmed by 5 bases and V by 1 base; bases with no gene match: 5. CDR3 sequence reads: CASSLNGLAGGDTQYF. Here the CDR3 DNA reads TGTGCCAGCAGCTTAAACGGGCTAGCGGGAGGAGATACGCAGTATTTT.

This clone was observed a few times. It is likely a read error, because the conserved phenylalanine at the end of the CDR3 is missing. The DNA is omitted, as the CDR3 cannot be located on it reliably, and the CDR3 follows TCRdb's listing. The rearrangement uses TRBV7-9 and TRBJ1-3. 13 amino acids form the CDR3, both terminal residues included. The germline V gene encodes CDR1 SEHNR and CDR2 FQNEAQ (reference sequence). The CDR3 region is CASSFEGGNNVLL.

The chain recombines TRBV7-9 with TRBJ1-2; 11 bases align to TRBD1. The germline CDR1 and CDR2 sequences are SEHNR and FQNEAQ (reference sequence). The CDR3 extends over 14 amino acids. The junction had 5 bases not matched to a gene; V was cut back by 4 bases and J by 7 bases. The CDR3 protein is CASSYGQGALGYTF. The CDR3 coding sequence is TGTGCCAGCAGCTACGGACAGGGGGCGCTTGGCTACACCTTC.

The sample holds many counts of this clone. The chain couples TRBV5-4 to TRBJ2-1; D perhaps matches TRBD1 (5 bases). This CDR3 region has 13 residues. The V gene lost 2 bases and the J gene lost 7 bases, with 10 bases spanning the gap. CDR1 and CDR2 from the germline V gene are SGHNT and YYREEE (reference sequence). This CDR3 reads CASSFQGRNEQFF. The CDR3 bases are TGTGCCAGCAGCTTTCAGGGCCGAAATGAGCAGTTCTTC.

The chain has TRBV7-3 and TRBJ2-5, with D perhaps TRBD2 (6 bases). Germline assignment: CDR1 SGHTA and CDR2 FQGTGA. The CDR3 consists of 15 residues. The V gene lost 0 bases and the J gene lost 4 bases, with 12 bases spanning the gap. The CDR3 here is CASSLTRGGLETQYF. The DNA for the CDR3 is TGTGCCAGCAGCTTAACCCGGGGAGGATTAGAGACCCAGTACTTC. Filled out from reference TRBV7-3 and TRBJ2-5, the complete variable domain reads GAGVSQTPSNKVTEKGKYVELRCDPISGHTALYWYRQSLGQGPEFLIYFQGTGAADDSGLPNDRFFAVRPEGSVSTLKIQRTERGDSAVYLCASSLTRGGLETQYFGPGTRLLVL.

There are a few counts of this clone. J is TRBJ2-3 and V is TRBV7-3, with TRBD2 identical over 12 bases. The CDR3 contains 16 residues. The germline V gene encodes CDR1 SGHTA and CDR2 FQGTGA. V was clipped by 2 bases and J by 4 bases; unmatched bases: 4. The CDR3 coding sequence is TGTGCCAGCAGCTTAGGACTAGCGGGAAGCGCAGATACGCAGTATTTT. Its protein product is CASSLGLAGSADTQYF.

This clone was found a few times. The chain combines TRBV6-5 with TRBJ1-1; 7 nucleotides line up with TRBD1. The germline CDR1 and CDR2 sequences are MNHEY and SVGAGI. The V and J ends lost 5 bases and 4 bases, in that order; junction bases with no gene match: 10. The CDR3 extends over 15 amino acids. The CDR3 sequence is CASSRQGEEGTEAFF. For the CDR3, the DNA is TGTGCCAGCAGTAGACAGGGAGAGGAGGGCACTGAAGCTTTCTTT.

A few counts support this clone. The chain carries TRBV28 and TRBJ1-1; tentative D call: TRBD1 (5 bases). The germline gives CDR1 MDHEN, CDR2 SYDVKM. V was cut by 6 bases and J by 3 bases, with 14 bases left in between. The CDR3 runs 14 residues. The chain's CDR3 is CASSSGGDDTEAFF. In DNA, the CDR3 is TGTGCCAGCAGCTCGGGGGGAGACGACACTGAAGCTTTCTTT.

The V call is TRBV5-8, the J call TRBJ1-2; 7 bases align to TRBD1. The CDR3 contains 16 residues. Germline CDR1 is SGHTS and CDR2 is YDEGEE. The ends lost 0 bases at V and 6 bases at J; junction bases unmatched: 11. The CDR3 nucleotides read TGTGCCAGCAGCTTGGCCAACAGGGGTAAAAGGGATGGCTACACCTTC. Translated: CASSLANRGKRDGYTF.

The CDR3 spells CASSTSGRAEETQYF. The DNA of the CDR3 is TGTGCCAGCTCAACTAGCGGGAGGGCCGAGGAGACCCAGTACTTC. V and J are TRBV18 and TRBJ2-5, with 13 nucleotides matching TRBD2. Germline trimming cut 5 bases from V and 5 bases from J; bases unmatched to any gene: 5. This CDR3 has 15 amino acids. CDR1 and CDR2 from the germline V gene are KGHSH and LQKENI.

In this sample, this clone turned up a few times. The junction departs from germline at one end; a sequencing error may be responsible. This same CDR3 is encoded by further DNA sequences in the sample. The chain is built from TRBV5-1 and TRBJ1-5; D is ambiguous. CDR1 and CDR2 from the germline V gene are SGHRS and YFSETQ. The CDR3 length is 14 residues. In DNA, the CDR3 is TGCGCCAGCAGCTTGTCCGGAGGCAACCAGCCCCAGCATTTT. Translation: CASSLSGGNQPQHF.

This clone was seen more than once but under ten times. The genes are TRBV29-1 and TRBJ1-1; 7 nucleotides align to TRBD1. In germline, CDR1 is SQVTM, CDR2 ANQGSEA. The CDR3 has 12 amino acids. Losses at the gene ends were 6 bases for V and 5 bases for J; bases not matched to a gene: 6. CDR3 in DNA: TGCAGCGTCGACAGGGAGGAAACTGAAGCTTTCTTT. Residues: CSVDREETEAFF. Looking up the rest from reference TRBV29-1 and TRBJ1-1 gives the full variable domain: SAVISQKPSRDICQRGTSLTIQCQVDSQVTMMFWYRQQPGQSLTLIATANQGSEATYESGFVIDKFPISRPNLTFSTLTVSNMSPEDSSIYLCSVDREETEAFFGQGTRLTVV.

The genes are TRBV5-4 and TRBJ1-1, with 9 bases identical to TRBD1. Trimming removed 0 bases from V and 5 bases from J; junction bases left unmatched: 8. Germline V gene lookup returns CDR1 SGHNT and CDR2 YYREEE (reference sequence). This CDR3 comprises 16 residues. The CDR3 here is CASSLDLGTGRTEAFF. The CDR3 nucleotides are TGTGCCAGCAGCTTGGATTTAGGGACAGGGAGGACTGAAGCTTTCTTT.

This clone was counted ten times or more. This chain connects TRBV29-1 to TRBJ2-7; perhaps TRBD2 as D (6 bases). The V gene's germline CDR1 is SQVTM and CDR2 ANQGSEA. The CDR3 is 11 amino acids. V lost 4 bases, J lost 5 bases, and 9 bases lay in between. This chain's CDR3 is CSVGGIHEQYF. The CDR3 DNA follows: TGCAGCGTTGGCGGGATCCACGAGCAGTACTTC.

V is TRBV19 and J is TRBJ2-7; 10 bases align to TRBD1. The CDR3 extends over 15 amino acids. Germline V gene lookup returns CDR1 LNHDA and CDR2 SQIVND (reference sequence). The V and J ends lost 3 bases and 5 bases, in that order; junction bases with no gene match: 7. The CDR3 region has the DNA TGTGCCAGTAGTATCTTCGCGACAGGGGGCCACGAGCAGTACTTC. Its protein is CASSIFATGGHEQYF.